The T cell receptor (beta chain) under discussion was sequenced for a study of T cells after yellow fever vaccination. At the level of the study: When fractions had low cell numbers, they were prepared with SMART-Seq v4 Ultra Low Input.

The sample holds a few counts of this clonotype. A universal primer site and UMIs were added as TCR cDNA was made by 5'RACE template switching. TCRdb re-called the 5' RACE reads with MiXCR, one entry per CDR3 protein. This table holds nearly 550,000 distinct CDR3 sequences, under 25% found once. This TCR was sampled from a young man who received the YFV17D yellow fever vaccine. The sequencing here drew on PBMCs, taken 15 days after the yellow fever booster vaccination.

CDR3 sequence reads: CASSLAGGHTGELFF. Written as DNA, the CDR3 is TGTGCCAGCAGCTTAGCGGGTGGGCACACCGGGGAGCTGTTTTTT. This chain joins TRBV7-8 and TRBJ2-2; no firm D call. In germline, CDR1 is SGHVS, CDR2 FQNEAQ. V lost 0 bases, J lost 3 bases, and 8 bases lay in between. The CDR3 length is 15 residues.